The 20 T cell receptor beta chains in this list originate from one sample, sequenced in a study of blood T cell repertoires in COVID-19. Some clones are missing from TCRdb's copy, which holds only in-frame ones; the method was immunoSEQ multiplex PCR. Seen here are about 130,000 clones, more than 70% observed once, and the top ten hold around 5%. The sample comprised peripheral blood. The receptors were gathered from a human donor in a cohort sampled during active COVID-19.

The chain couples TRBV5-1 to TRBJ2-1; TRBD2 matches at 7 bases. Germline CDR1 SGHRS, CDR2 YFSETQ. The junction had 5 bases not matched to a gene; V was cut back by 2 bases and J by 0 bases. This CDR3 is built from 16 residues. CDR3 coding DNA: TGCGCCAGCAGCTTATCCCCTAGCGGCTCCTACAATGAGCAGTTCTTC. Protein product: CASSLSPSGSYNEQFF.

J is TRBJ2-3 and V is TRBV5-1; 13 nucleotides match TRBD2. Germline assignment: CDR1 SGHRS and CDR2 YFSETQ. V lost 3 bases, J lost 2 bases, and 15 bases stayed unmatched. The length of the CDR3 is 20 residues. CDR3 in amino acids: CASSSWPETSGREITDTQYF. In DNA form, the CDR3 reads TGCGCCAGCAGCTCCTGGCCCGAAACTAGCGGGAGGGAGATCACAGATACGCAGTATTTT.

The genes are TRBV6-5 and TRBJ2-2; tentatively, D is TRBD1 (5 bases). The germline CDR1 and CDR2 sequences are MNHEY and SVGAGI. The CDR3 is 15 amino acids. The V end lost 7 bases, the J end lost 2 bases, and 14 bases lay between the germline ends. CDR3 bases: TGTGCCAGCACCGAGTGGCAGGGAAACACCGGGGAGCTGTTTTTT. Translation: CASTEWQGNTGELFF.

The chain joins TRBV29-1 to TRBJ1-1; D uncertain. This CDR3 is 11 amino acids long. V lost 4 bases to trimming and J lost 7 bases, with 10 bases between them. Looked up from germline, CDR1 is SQVTM and CDR2 is ANQGSEA. The chain's CDR3 is CSVAWAYEAFF. The CDR3 DNA reads as TGCAGCGTTGCTTGGGCGTATGAAGCTTTCTTT.

This clone was seen a single time. This chain uses TRBV5-1 with TRBJ2-7, with a weak D call TRBD2 (6 bases). V was clipped by 5 bases and J by 3 bases, with 15 bases between them. Germline V lookup: CDR1 SGHRS, CDR2 YFSETQ. The CDR3 runs 14 residues. For the CDR3, the DNA is TGCGCCAGCAGTCGGGACTTCCCCGGCTACGAGCAGTACTTC. It yields the protein CASSRDFPGYEQYF.

The rearrangement joins TRBV28 to TRBJ2-7, with 10 bases lining up with TRBD1. Germline trimming cut 2 bases from V and 2 bases from J; bases unmatched to any gene: 6. Per the germline V gene, CDR1 is MDHEN and CDR2 is SYDVKM. There are 16 residues in the CDR3. The chain's CDR3 is CASSLGGGQGPYEQYF. The CDR3 DNA is TGTGCCAGCAGTTTAGGCGGGGGACAGGGGCCCTACGAGCAGTACTTC. Filled out from reference TRBV28 and TRBJ2-7, the complete variable domain reads DVKVTQSSRYLVKRTGEKVFLECVQDMDHENMFWYRQDPGLGLRLIYFSYDVKMKEKGDIPEGYSVSREKKERFSLILESASTNQTSMYLCASSLGGGQGPYEQYFGPGTRLTVT.

V usage is TRBV23-1 and J usage is TRBJ2-1; 8 nucleotides match TRBD2. TRBV23-1 is an ORF, and what it does is uncertain. J was trimmed by 7 bases and V by 2 bases; bases with no gene match: 7. The CDR3 sequence is 15 residues long. The CDR3 region is CASSQGTRRSNEQFF. The CDR3 DNA follows: TGCGCCAGCAGTCAAGGGACTAGAAGGAGTAATGAGCAGTTCTTC.

The rearrangement joins TRBV5-1 to TRBJ2-3, with D possibly being TRBD1 (5 bases). Germline-derived CDR1 and CDR2 are SGHRS and YFSETQ. The CDR3 length is 17 residues. Trimming took 0 bases from V and 2 from J, leaving 16 bases between them. In DNA, the CDR3 is TGCGCCAGCAGCTTGGCCTCGGCAGGGCTATTCACAGATACGCAGTATTTT. Translating gives CASSLASAGLFTDTQYF.

This chain uses TRBV4-3 with TRBJ2-5; 11 bases align to TRBD2. V gave up 3 bases and J gave up 3 bases; unmatched junction bases: 6. Germline V gives CDR1 LGHNA, CDR2 YSLEER. The CDR3 is 16 amino acids. The CDR3 DNA is TGCGCCAGCAGCCACCCCGGGACTAGCGGAGAAGAGACCCAGTACTTC. Its protein product is CASSHPGTSGEETQYF.

This chain connects TRBV5-4 to TRBJ2-1; 9 bases align to TRBD1. The CDR3 consists of 16 residues. CDR1 is SGHNT, CDR2 YYREEE, per germline (reference sequence). Germline trimming cut 4 bases from V and 5 bases from J; bases unmatched to any gene: 10. The CDR3 sequence is CASSPSGQGIHNEQFF. The CDR3 DNA reads as TGTGCCAGCAGCCCCAGTGGACAGGGGATTCACAATGAGCAGTTCTTC. Looking up the rest from reference TRBV5-4 and TRBJ2-1 gives the full variable domain: ETGVTQSPTHLIKTRGQQVTLRCSSQSGHNTVSWYQQALGQGPQFIFQYYREEENGRGNFPPRFSGLQFPNYSSELNVNALELDDSALYLCASSPSGQGIHNEQFFGPGTRLTVL.

This clone was detected only once. This chain joins TRBV9 and TRBJ2-3; 11 bases line up with TRBD2. The CDR3 is made up of 19 amino acids. J lost 0 bases, V lost 1 base, and 10 bases had no gene match. Germline loops: CDR1 SGDLS, CDR2 YYNGEE. The CDR3 loop is CASSVTTGLAGLSTDTQYF. For the CDR3, the DNA is TGTGCCAGCAGCGTAACGACAGGACTAGCGGGCCTAAGCACAGATACGCAGTATTTT.

V is TRBV7-3 and J is TRBJ2-1, with 12 bases aligning to TRBD1. The CDR3 loop spans 17 amino acids. Germline V gene lookup returns CDR1 SGHTA and CDR2 FQGTGA. The junction had 12 bases not matched to a gene; V was cut back by 5 bases and J by 7 bases. The CDR3 reads CASSALIRDRGRNEQFF. The DNA of the CDR3 is TGTGCCAGCAGCGCACTAATCCGGGACAGGGGGCGGAATGAGCAGTTCTTC.

The chain employs TRBV28 and TRBJ2-3, with 13 nucleotides matching TRBD2. In germline, CDR1 is MDHEN, CDR2 SYDVKM. Losses at the gene ends were 4 bases for V and 4 bases for J; bases not matched to a gene: 2. The CDR3 covers 15 residues. In nucleotides, the CDR3 is TGTGCCAGCAGTTGGACTAGCGGGAGACCAGATACGCAGTATTTT. It translates to CASSWTSGRPDTQYF.

This chain connects TRBV27 to TRBJ2-7; 9 positions agree with TRBD1. J lost 5 bases, V lost 3 bases, and 11 bases had no gene match. Germline V gives CDR1 MNHEY, CDR2 SMNVEV (reference sequence). The CDR3 length is 16 residues. The DNA for the CDR3 is TGTGCCAGCAGTTTTAGTAACGGACAGGGGAAGGACGAGCAGTACTTC. It is translated as CASSFSNGQGKDEQYF.

The rearrangement joins TRBV6-5 to TRBJ2-2; D perhaps matches TRBD2 (6 bases). Looked up from germline, CDR1 is MNHEY and CDR2 is SVGAGI. The CDR3 is 14 residues long. Trimming removed 4 bases from V and 7 bases from J, with 13 bases in between. In DNA, the CDR3 is TGTGCCAGCAGTTCACTAGCAGGAAGCGGGGAGCTGTTTTTT. Translating it yields CASSSLAGSGELFF.

The rearrangement joins TRBV18 to TRBJ1-4; D not resolved. CDR3 length equals 14 residues. V gave up 3 bases and J gave up 4 bases, with 9 bases separating them. CDR1 and CDR2 (germline): KGHSH, LQKENI. Written as DNA, the CDR3 is TGTGCCAGCTCACCGGGCAGTCGTAATGAAAAACTGTTTTTT. It codes for CASSPGSRNEKLFF.

J is TRBJ2-1 and V is TRBV28; no clear D gene. Trimming stripped 7 bases from V and 4 bases from J, with 5 bases between. Germline V gene sequence: CDR1 MDHEN, CDR2 SYDVKM. The CDR3 consists of 11 residues. The CDR3 is CASKEYNEQFF. For the CDR3, the DNA is TGTGCCAGCAAGGAGTACAATGAGCAGTTCTTC.

The rearrangement links TRBV7-6 to TRBJ2-7; maybe TRBD2 (5 bases). Trimming took off 1 base at V and 0 bases at J, with 16 bases between the two ends. Germline CDR1 SGHVS, CDR2 FNYEAQ. The CDR3 runs 17 residues. The CDR3 loop is CASSLETSLHPSYEQYF. The CDR3 region has the DNA TGTGCCAGCAGCTTAGAAACTAGTCTTCACCCCTCCTACGAGCAGTACTTC.

Note on this clone: The identical CDR3 is also encoded by other nucleotide sequences in the sample. CDR3 in amino acids: CASSQGINQPQHF. CDR3 DNA sequence: TGTGCCAGCAGTCAGGGAATTAATCAGCCCCAGCATTTT. The genes are TRBV6-4 and TRBJ1-5; possibly TRBD1 for D (5 bases). V lost 5 bases, J lost 4 bases, and 9 bases lay in between. The CDR3 extends over 13 amino acids. From germline, CDR1 is MRHNA and CDR2 SNTAGT.

The chain has TRBV7-5 and TRBJ1-2. TRBV7-5 is deemed a pseudogene. The CDR3 totals 11 residues. CDR3 in amino acids: CASPGEAGYTF. DNA of the CDR3: TGTGCCAGCCCGGGGGAGGCTGGCTACACCTTC.